This TCR beta chain was recorded in a study of cytomegalovirus exposure and HLA in healthy donors. Study in general: In terms of ancestry, the Caucasian-associated cluster contained around four fifths of the roughly 400 genotyped donors. Findings of the study overall: Sequencing likely generated an artifact that appeared as a cluster of highly shared sequence variants. Presence/absence analyses assumed roughly uniform sequencing depth across donors, which may not hold.

Primers: 60 Vbeta forward and 13 Jbeta reverse. The table came from immunoSEQ multiplex PCR; TCRdb's copy has only in-frame clones and leaves some out. The profile shows roughly 100,000 clones, approximately 83% of them singletons. As to this clone: Its antigen remains unidentified.

The V segment lost 2 bases and the J segment 5 bases; nucleotides outside the gene matches: 8. CDR3 size: 18 residues. Germline V lookup: CDR1 ENHRY, CDR2 SYGVKD. The specimen was PBMCs. This chain connects TRBV10-3 to TRBJ2-3, with 15 nucleotides matching TRBD2. This TCR was sampled from a female donor in good health and CMV-seropositive. The CDR3 loop is CAISERPGTSGGIDTQYF. The CDR3 nucleotides read TGTGCCATCAGTGAGCGCCCCGGGACTAGCGGGGGGATAGATACGCAGTATTTT.